This is a list of T cell receptor beta chains from one sample in a study of OX40 agonist ivuxolimab in advanced cancers. Using immunoSEQ multiplex PCR, the repertoire was profiled, and TCRdb retains in-frame clones only, with some absent. Of about 26,000 clones in the sample, roughly 90% were seen once. The specimen was CD4+ or CD8+ T cells sorted from blood, collected in a trial of the OX40 agonist ivuxolimab. The source of these receptors is an adult with an advanced solid tumor such as melanoma, head and neck, liver or kidney cancer. Both conserved end residues are part of each CDR3. Fields, in order: D gene, J gene, clone size, V gene, CDR3 DNA, CDR3 protein. A D gene is named only where the DNA matches it firmly. The listing skips clone size in some rows; elsewhere it reads once, few, many or a size class.

. TRBJ2-3 . TRBV13 TGTGCCAGCAGACACCTAATGTCGGCAACGGATACGCAGTATTTT CASRHLMSATDTQYF
. TRBJ2-7 . TRBV7-9 TGTGCCAGCAGTCAAATCCTGGGTAAGGAGTACGAGCAGTACTTC CASSQILGKEYEQYF
. TRBJ2-5 . TRBV13 TGTGCCAGCAGCTTAGGCCGCGGAATAGAGACCCAGTACTTC CASSLGRGIETQYF
. TRBJ1-6 . TRBV4-1 TGCGCCAGCAGCCCCCAGGACAGTAATTATAATTCACCCCTCCACTTT CASSPQDSNYNSPLHF
. TRBJ1-5 . TRBV27 TGTGCCAGCAGTTCCGGGATCGGGCGTCAGCCCCAGCATTTT CASSSGIGRQPQHF
TRBD2 TRBJ2-1 . TRBV9 TGTGCCAGCAGCGTCTGGGGGGGAGCCTACAATGAGCAGTTCTTC CASSVWGGAYNEQFF
. TRBJ2-3 few TRBV7-9 TGTGCCAGCCACCACCCCCAAAGGAATACGCAGTATTTT CASHHPQRNTQYF
. TRBJ2-5 . TRBV5-5 TGTGCCAGCAGTCGGTTTCGCCCCCAAGAGACCCAGTACTTC CASSRFRPQETQYF
. TRBJ1-1 few TRBV7-8 TGTGCCAGCAGCCGGGTGGGTTCGTGGAACACTGAAGCTTTCTTT CASSRVGSWNTEAFF
. TRBJ2-3 . TRBV5-4 TGTGCCAGCCGCCTAGGGGGGAGGGCCGGGGCAGATACGCAGTATTTT CASRLGGRAGADTQYF
TRBD2 TRBJ2-5 . TRBV4-3 TGCGCCAGCAGCCAAGTTAAGAGTCTAGCGGGGGGGGAAGAAGAGACCCAGTACTTC CASSQVKSLAGGEEETQYF
. TRBJ1-5 . TRBV28 TGTGCCAGCAGGGCGGGCAGGGGCTATTATAGCAATCAGCCCCAGCATTTT CASRAGRGYYSNQPQHF
. TRBJ2-7 . TRBV28 TGTGCCAGCAGTTTAGGGCTTTTCTACGAGCAGTACTTC CASSLGLFYEQYF